This TCR beta chain was recorded in a study of Ad26.COV2.S vaccination and SARS-CoV-2 variants. The CDR3 consists of 12 residues. Germline assignment: CDR1 SGHTA and CDR2 FQGNSA. V was cut by 2 bases and J by 7 bases, with 8 bases left in between. The table lists this clone with a count of one. Treatment meaning: some 20 received Ad26.COV2.S at low or high dose, single or two shots; about 5 received placebo; per-sample allocation not given. Following the first vaccine or placebo injection, samples were taken on day 63. An Ad26 vector carrying the Wuhan-strain SARS-CoV-2 spike served as the vaccine. The assay was immunoSEQ multiplex PCR, and TCRdb's table has in-frame clones only and misses some. The table records about 350,000 clones, about 87% of them present only once.

Source: peripheral blood, taken in a trial of Ad26.COV2.S vaccine versus placebo. This sequence originates from a person between 18 and 65 years old who received the Ad26.COV2.S COVID-19 vaccine or a placebo. The rearrangement uses TRBV7-2 and TRBJ1-2, with D unresolved. The CDR3 bases are TGTGCCAGCAGCTTAACCGGAAGTGGCTACACCTTC. Translating gives CASSLTGSGYTF. The full variable domain, its missing parts supplied by reference TRBV7-2 and TRBJ1-2, is GAGVSQSPSNKVTEKGKDVELRCDPISGHTALYWYRQSLGQGLEFLIYFQGNSAPDKSGLPSDRFSAERTGGSVSTLTIQRTQQEDSAVYLCASSLTGSGYTFGSGTRLTVV.